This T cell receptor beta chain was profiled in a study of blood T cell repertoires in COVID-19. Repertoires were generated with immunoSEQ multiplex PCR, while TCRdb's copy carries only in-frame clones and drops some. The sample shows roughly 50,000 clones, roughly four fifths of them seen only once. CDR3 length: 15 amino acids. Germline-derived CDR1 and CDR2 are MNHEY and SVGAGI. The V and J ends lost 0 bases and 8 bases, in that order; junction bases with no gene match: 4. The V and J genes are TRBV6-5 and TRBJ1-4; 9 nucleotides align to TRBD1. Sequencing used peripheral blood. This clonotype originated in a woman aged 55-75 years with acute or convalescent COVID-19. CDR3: CASSYSTGGGEKLFF. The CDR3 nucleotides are TGTGCCAGCAGTTACTCTACAGGGGGCGGCGAAAAACTGTTTTTT.